Each of the 8 T cell receptor beta chains below was sequenced from the same sample in a study of shared clonotypes between healthy human individuals. Produced via immunoSEQ multiplex PCR; TCRdb's table is partial and in-frame only. The data show about 520,000 clones, with around 95% seen just once and approximately 0.067% held by the top ten. Sequencing was performed on naive CD4+ T cells sorted from blood. Subset in this sample: CD45RA+ positively selected. The receptors here all came from a woman aged 25 to 45 in good health.

This chain uses TRBV18 with TRBJ2-5, with 9 bases that match TRBD2. CDR1 and CDR2 (germline): KGHSH, LQKENI. With 0 bases clipped from V and 11 bases from J, the junction kept 4 bases outside the gene matches. This CDR3 is 13 amino acids long. Here the CDR3 reads CASSPPREGEQYF. The CDR3 region has the DNA TGTGCCAGCTCACCACCGCGGGAGGGGGAGCAGTACTTC.

This clone was observed a single time. V and J are TRBV11-3 and TRBJ2-1, with D possibly being TRBD2 (6 bases). From germline, CDR1 is SGHNT and CDR2 YENEEA. CDR3 length equals 15 residues. V was shortened by 2 bases and J by 4 bases, with 12 bases between the two germline ends. CDR3 in amino acids: CASSLFGGTYNEQFF. CDR3 coding DNA: TGTGCCAGCAGCTTATTTGGCGGGACGTACAATGAGCAGTTCTTC.

The chain carries TRBV6-1 and TRBJ2-7, with D possibly TRBD1 on 6 matching bases. The CDR3 covers 15 residues. The germline gives CDR1 MNHNS, CDR2 SASEGT. Trimming removed 2 bases from V and 3 bases from J, with 14 bases in between. CDR3 bases: TGTGCCAGCAGTGAACCCGGACAGTCCTTCTACGAGCAGTACTTC. This sequence encodes CASSEPGQSFYEQYF.

V and J are TRBV9 and TRBJ1-1; D is unresolved. Germline-derived CDR1 and CDR2 are SGDLS and YYNGEE. V lost 0 bases to trimming and J lost 1 base, with 13 bases between them. The CDR3 sequence is 16 residues long. CDR3 bases: TGTGCCAGCAGCGTAGGTGGCCCCTGGGGGAACACTGAAGCTTTCTTT. Translation gives CASSVGGPWGNTEAFF.

As to this clone: This CDR3 is also generated by other DNA sequences in the sample. This sequence joins TRBV30 and TRBJ1-4; possible D gene TRBD1, 5 bases. Trimming stripped 0 bases from V and 7 bases from J, with 9 bases between. The V gene's germline CDR1 is GTSNPN and CDR2 SVGIG (reference sequence). The CDR3 runs to 13 residues. CDR3 DNA: TGTGCCTGGAGTGTACGGAGGGGTGAAAAACTGTTTTTT. It is translated as CAWSVRRGEKLFF.

The V and J genes are TRBV19 and TRBJ1-2; D not resolved. The germline gives CDR1 LNHDA, CDR2 SQIVND (reference sequence). The length of the CDR3 is 16 residues. The ends were cut back, 0 bases at V and 2 bases at J, with 13 bases in the middle. Here the CDR3 reads CASSIDPNRKNYGYTF. The CDR3 DNA is TGTGCCAGTAGTATAGATCCAAACCGAAAAAACTATGGCTACACCTTC. Full variable domain (remainder filled in from reference TRBV19 and TRBJ1-2): DGGITQSPKYLFRKEGQNVTLSCEQNLNHDAMYWYRQDPGQGLRLIYYSQIVNDFQKGDIAEGYSVSREKKESFPLTVTSAQKNPTAFYLCASSIDPNRKNYGYTFGSGTRLTVV.

This chain links TRBV28 with TRBJ2-7; 7 nucleotides line up with TRBD1. Germline-derived CDR1 and CDR2 are MDHEN and SYDVKM. The CDR3 contains 16 residues. V lost 4 bases and J lost 0; bases outside the gene matches: 9. CDR3 amino acids: CASSSPGQRFSYEQYF. The CDR3 DNA reads as TGTGCCAGCAGTTCCCCGGGACAGAGATTCTCCTACGAGCAGTACTTC. The full variable domain, completed using reference TRBV28 and TRBJ2-7, is DVKVTQSSRYLVKRTGEKVFLECVQDMDHENMFWYRQDPGLGLRLIYFSYDVKMKEKGDIPEGYSVSREKKERFSLILESASTNQTSMYLCASSSPGQRFSYEQYFGPGTRLTVT.

This clone has only a few counts. The chain employs TRBV19 and TRBJ1-3; no definite D call. The CDR3 sequence is 15 residues long. V was clipped by 5 bases and J by 1 base, with 12 bases between them. CDR1 and CDR2 (germline): LNHDA, SQIVND (reference sequence). The CDR3 DNA reads as TGTGCCAGTAGTCTCCGCGGAGGGTCTGGAAACACCATATATTTT. Translating it yields CASSLRGGSGNTIYF.